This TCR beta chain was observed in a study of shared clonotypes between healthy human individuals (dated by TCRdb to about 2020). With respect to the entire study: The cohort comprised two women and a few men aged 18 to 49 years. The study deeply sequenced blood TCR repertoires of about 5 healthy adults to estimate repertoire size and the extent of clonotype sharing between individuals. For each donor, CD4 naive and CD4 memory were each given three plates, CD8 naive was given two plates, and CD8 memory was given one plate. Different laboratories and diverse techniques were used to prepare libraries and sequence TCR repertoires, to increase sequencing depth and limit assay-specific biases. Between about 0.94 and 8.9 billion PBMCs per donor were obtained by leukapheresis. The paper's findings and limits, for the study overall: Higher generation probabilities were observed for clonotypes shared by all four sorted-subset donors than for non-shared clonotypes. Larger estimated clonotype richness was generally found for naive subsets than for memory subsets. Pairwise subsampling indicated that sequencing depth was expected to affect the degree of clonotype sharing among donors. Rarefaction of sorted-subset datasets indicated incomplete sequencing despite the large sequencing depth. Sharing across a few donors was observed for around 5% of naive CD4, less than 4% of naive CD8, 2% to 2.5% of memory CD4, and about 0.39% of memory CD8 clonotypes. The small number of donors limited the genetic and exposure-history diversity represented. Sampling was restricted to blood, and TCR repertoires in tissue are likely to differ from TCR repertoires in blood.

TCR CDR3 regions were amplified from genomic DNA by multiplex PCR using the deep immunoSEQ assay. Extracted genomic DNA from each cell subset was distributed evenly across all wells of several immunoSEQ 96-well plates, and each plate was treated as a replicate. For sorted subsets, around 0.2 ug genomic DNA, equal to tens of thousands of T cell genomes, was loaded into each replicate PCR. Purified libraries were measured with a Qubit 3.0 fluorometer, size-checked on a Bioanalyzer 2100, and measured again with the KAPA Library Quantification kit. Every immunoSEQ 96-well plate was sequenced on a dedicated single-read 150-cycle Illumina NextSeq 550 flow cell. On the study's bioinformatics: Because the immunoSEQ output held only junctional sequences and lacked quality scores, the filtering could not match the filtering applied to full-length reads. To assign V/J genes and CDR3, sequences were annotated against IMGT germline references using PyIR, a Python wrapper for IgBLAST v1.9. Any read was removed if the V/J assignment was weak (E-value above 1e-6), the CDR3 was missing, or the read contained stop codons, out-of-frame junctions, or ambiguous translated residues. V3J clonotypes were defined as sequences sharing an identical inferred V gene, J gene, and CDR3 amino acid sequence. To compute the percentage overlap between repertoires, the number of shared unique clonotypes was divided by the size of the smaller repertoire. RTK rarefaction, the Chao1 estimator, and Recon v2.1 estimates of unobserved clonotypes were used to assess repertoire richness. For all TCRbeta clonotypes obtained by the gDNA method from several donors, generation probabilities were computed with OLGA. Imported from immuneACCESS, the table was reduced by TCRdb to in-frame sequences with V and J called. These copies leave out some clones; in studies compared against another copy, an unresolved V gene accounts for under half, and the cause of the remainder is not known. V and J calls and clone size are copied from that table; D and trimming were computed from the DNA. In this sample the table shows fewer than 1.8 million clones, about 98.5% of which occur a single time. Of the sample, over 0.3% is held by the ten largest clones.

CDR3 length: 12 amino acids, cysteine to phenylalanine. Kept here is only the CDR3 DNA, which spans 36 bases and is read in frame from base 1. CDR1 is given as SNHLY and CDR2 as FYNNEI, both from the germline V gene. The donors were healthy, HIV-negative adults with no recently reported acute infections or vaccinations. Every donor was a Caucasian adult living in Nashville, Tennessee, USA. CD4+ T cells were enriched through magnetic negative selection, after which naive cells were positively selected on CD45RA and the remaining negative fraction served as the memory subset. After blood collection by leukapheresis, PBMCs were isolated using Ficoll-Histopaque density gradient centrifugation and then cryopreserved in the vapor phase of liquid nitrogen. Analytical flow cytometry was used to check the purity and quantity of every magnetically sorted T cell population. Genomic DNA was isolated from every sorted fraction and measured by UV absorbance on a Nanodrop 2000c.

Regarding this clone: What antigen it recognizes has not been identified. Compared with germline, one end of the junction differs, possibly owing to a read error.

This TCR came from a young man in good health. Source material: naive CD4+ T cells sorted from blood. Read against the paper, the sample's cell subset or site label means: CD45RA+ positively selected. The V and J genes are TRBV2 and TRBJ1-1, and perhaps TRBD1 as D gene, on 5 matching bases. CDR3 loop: CASSDEPDRGGF. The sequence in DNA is TGTGCCAGCAGTGATGAGCCAGACCGGGGGGGCTTT.